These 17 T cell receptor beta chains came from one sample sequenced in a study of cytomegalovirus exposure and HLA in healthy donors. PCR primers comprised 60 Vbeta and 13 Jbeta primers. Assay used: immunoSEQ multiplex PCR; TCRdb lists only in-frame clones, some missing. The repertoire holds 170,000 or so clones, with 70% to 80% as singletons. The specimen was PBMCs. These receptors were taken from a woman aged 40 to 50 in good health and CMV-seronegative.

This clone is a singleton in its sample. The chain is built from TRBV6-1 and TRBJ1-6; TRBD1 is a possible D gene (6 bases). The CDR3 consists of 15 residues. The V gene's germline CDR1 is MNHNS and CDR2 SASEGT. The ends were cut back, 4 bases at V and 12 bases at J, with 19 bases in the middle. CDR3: CASSAATGSTGPLHF. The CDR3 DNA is TGTGCCAGCAGTGCCGCTACAGGGTCGACGGGACCCCTCCACTTT.

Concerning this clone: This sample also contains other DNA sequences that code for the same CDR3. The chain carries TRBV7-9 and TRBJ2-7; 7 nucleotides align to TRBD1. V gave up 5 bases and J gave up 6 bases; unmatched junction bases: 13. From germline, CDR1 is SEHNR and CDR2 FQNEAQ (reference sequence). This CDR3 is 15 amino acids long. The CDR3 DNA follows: TGTGCCAGCAGCCGAGCCGGGACAGTGGCGGGCGAGCAGTACTTC. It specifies CASSRAGTVAGEQYF.

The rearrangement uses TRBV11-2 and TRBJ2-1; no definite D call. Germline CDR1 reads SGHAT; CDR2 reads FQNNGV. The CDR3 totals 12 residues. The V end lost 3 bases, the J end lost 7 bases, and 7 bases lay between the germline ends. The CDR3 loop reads CASSFTTNEQFF. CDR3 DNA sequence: TGTGCCAGCAGCTTTACTACGAATGAGCAGTTCTTC.

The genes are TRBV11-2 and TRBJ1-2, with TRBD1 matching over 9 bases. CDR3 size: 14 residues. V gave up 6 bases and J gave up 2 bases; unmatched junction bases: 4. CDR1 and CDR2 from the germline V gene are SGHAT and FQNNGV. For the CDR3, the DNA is TGTGCCAGCAGTATGACAGGGGGGAACTATGGCTACACCTTC. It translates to CASSMTGGNYGYTF.

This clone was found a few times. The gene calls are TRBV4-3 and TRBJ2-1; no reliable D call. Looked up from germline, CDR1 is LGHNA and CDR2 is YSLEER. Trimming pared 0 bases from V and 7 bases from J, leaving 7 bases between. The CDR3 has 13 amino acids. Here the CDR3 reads CASSQDSQNEQFF. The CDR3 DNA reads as TGCGCCAGCAGCCAAGACTCCCAGAATGAGCAGTTCTTC.

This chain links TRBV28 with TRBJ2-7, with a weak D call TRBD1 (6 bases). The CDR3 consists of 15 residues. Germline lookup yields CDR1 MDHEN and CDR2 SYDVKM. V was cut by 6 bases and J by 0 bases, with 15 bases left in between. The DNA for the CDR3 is TGTGCCAGCAGACCCCCAGGGGAATTCTCCTACGAGCAGTACTTC. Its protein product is CASRPPGEFSYEQYF.

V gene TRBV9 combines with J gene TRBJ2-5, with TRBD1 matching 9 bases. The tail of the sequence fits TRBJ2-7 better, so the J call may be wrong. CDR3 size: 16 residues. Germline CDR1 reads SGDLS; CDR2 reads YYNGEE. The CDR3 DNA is TGTGCCAGCAGCCCTCGACAGGGGGTCAGAGCCTACGAGCAGTACTTC. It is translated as CASSPRQGVRAYEQYF.

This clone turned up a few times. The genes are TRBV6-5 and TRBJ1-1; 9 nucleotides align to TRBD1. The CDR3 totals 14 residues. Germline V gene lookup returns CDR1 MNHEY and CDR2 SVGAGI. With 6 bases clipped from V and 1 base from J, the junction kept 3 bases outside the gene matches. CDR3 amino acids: CASRRTGENTEAFF. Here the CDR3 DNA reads TGTGCCAGCAGACGGACAGGGGAGAACACTGAAGCTTTCTTT.

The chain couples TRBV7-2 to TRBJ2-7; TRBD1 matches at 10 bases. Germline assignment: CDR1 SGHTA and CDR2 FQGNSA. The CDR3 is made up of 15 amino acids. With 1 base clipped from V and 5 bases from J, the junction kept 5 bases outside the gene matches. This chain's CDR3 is CASSLGGTGVNEQYF. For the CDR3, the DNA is TGTGCCAGCAGCTTAGGCGGGACAGGGGTTAACGAGCAGTACTTC.

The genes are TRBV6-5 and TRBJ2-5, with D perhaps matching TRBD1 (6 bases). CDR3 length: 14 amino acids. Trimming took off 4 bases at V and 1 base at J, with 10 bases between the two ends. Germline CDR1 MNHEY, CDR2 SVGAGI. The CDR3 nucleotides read TGTGCCAGCAGTTGGGCCAGGGGCCAAGAGACCCAGTACTTC. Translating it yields CASSWARGQETQYF.

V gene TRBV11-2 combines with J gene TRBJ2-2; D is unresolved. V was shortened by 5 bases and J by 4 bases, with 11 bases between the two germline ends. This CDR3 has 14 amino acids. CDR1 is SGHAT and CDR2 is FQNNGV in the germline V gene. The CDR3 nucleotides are TGTGCCAGCAGCACCTATCCCTCCACCGGGGAGCTGTTTTTT. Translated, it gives CASSTYPSTGELFF.

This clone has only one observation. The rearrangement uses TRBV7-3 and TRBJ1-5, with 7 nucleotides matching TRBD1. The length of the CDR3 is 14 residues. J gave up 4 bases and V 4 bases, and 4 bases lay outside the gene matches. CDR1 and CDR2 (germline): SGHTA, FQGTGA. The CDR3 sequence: CASSSGQANQPQHF. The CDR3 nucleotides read TGTGCCAGCAGCTCCGGACAGGCTAATCAGCCCCAGCATTTT.

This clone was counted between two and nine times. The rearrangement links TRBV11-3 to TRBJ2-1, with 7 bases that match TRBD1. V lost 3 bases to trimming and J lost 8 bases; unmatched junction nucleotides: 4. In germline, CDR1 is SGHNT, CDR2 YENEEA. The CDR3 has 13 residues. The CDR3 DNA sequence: TGTGCCAGCAGCTTCTTACAGGGGTATGAGCAGTTCTTC. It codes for CASSFLQGYEQFF.

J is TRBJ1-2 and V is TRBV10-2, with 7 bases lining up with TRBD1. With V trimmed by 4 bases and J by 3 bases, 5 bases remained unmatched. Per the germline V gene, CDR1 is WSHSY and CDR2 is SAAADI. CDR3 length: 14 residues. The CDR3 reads CASSGGRGDYGYTF. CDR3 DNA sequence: TGCGCCAGCAGTGGGGGCAGGGGGGACTATGGCTACACCTTC.

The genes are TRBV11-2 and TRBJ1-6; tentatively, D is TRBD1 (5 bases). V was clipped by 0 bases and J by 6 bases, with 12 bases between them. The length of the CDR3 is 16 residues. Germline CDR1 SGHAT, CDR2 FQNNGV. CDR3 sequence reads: CASSLEGHSINSPLHF. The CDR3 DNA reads TGTGCCAGCAGCTTAGAAGGACACTCCATTAATTCACCCCTCCACTTT.

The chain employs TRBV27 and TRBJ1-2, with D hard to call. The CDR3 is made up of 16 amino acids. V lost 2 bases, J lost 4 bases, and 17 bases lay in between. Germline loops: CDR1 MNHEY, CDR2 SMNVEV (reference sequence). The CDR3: CASSLQGQAAGYGYTF. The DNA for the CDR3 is TGTGCCAGCAGTTTACAAGGCCAGGCGGCGGGCTATGGCTACACCTTC.

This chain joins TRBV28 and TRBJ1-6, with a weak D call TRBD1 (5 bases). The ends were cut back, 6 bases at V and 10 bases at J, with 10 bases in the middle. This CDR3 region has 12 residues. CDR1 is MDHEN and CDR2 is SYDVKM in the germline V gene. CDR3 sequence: CASRRGGSPLHF. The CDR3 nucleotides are TGTGCCAGCAGAAGGGGCGGCTCACCCCTCCACTTT.